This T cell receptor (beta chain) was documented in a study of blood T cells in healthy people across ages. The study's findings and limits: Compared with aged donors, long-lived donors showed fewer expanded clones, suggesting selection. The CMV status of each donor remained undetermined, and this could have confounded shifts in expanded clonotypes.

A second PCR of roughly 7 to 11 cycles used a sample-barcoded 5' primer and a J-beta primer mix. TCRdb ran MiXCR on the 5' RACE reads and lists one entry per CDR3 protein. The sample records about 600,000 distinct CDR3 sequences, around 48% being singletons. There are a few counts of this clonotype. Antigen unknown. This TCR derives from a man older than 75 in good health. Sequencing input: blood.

This chain's CDR3 is CASSLAFPGTFVDPTQYF. The CDR3 nucleotides are TGTGCCAGCAGCTTAGCTTTCCCCGGGACTTTCGTGGATCCTACGCAGTATTTT. The chain recombines TRBV7-2 with TRBJ2-3, with D perhaps TRBD2 (6 bases). CDR1 and CDR2 (germline): SGHTA, FQGNSA. The V end was cut by 0 bases, the J end by 8 bases, with 24 bases between. This CDR3 region has 18 residues.